The next 26 T cell receptor beta chains were all read from a single sample in a study of beta chain features in type 1 diabetes. The sequenced template was cDNA made from the entire isolated RNA. Clones were read by immunoSEQ multiplex PCR, and TCRdb kept only the in-frame ones, dropping some. The sample lists just over 450,000 clones, approximately 28% seen once, with more than 0.055% in the top ten. Sequenced: naive CD4+ T cells from blood. The receptors shown here come from a man aged 18-30 years in good health.

A word on this clone: Other DNA sequences in the same sample also yield this CDR3. This chain connects TRBV30 to TRBJ2-7; 8 nucleotides match TRBD1. Germline loops: CDR1 GTSNPN, CDR2 SVGIG (reference sequence). The CDR3 sequence is 13 residues long. V dropped 1 base and J dropped 5; count of bases not matched to a gene: 4. CDR3 sequence: CAWSGDRGHEQYF. CDR3 sequence (DNA): TGTGCCTGGAGTGGAGACAGGGGACACGAGCAGTACTTC. Filled out from reference TRBV30 and TRBJ2-7, the complete variable domain reads SQTIHQWPATLVQPVGSPLSLECTVEGTSNPNLYWYRQAAGRGLQLLFYSVGIGQISSEVPQNLSASRPQDRQFILSSKKLLLSDSGFYLCAWSGDRGHEQYFGPGTRLTVT.

V is TRBV5-1 and J is TRBJ2-3, with 9 bases identical to TRBD1. The CDR3 contains 14 residues. V shed 7 bases, J shed 5 bases, and the junction held 8 bases outside the gene matches. The germline V gene encodes CDR1 SGHRS and CDR2 YFSETQ. This chain's CDR3 is CASAAGQGQDTQYF. CDR3 nucleotides: TGCGCCAGCGCAGCGGGACAGGGTCAAGATACGCAGTATTTT.

This sequence joins TRBV19 and TRBJ2-5; no firm D call. V gave up 2 bases and J gave up 5 bases, with 12 bases separating them. The CDR3 length is 14 residues. Per germline, CDR1 LNHDA and CDR2 SQIVND (reference sequence). The CDR3 DNA sequence: TGTGCCAGTAGTATATCGTCGCCCCCGGAGACCCAGTACTTC. Translated: CASSISSPPETQYF. Drawing the rest from reference TRBV19 and TRBJ2-5, the complete variable domain is DGGITQSPKYLFRKEGQNVTLSCEQNLNHDAMYWYRQDPGQGLRLIYYSQIVNDFQKGDIAEGYSVSREKKESFPLTVTSAQKNPTAFYLCASSISSPPETQYFGPGTRLLVL.

This clone was counted a few times. This chain connects TRBV29-1 to TRBJ2-1; no clear D gene. Per the germline V gene, CDR1 is SQVTM and CDR2 is ANQGSEA. CDR3 length: 16 amino acids. The V end lost 0 bases, the J end lost 0 bases, and 12 bases lay between the germline ends. This CDR3 reads CSVEESSPHSYNEQFF. The CDR3 nucleotides read TGCAGCGTTGAAGAATCGAGCCCGCACTCCTACAATGAGCAGTTCTTC.

This clone was observed a few times. Other nucleotide sequences from this sample produce the same CDR3. V and J are TRBV18 and TRBJ2-5; D could derive from TRBD1 or TRBD2 (5 bases each). The CDR3 is 13 residues long. The germline gives CDR1 KGHSH, CDR2 LQKENI. The V gene lost 4 bases and the J gene lost 2 bases, with 8 bases spanning the gap. This chain's CDR3 is CASSRDRQETQYF. Written as DNA, the CDR3 is TGTGCCAGCTCACGGGACCGGCAAGAGACCCAGTACTTC.

This chain links TRBV7-6 with TRBJ2-7; maybe TRBD2 (5 bases). The CDR3 is made up of 15 amino acids. The V end lost 5 bases, the J end lost 0 bases, and 14 bases lay between the germline ends. Germline CDR1 and CDR2: SGHVS and FNYEAQ. This chain's CDR3 is CASSMVPGSSYEQYF. The CDR3 DNA reads as TGTGCCAGCAGCATGGTTCCTGGGAGCTCCTACGAGCAGTACTTC.

The sample holds a few counts of this clone. The J gene is TRBJ1-1, the V gene TRBV30; D call uncertain. Deletions cut 2 bases from V and 0 bases from J, with 7 bases between. CDR3 length equals 13 residues. Germline values: CDR1 GTSNPN, CDR2 SVGIG (reference sequence). The CDR3, as DNA: TGTGCCTGGAGTCGACTGGTGAACACTGAAGCTTTCTTT. Its translation is CAWSRLVNTEAFF.

This clone was counted between two and nine times. The V gene is TRBV30, the J gene TRBJ1-5; TRBD1 might be the D (6 bases). Per the germline V gene, CDR1 is GTSNPN and CDR2 is SVGIG (reference sequence). The CDR3 length is 12 residues. Trimming pared 4 bases from V and 7 bases from J, leaving 11 bases between. The CDR3 reads CAWNQGPQPQHF. The CDR3 DNA sequence: TGTGCCTGGAACCAGGGGCCCCAGCCCCAGCATTTT.

This clone was picked up a small number of times. V gene TRBV5-4 combines with J gene TRBJ2-7; 7 positions match TRBD2. V lost 1 base and J lost 3; bases outside the gene matches: 1. This CDR3 spans 13 amino acids. Germline V gene lookup returns CDR1 SGHNT and CDR2 YYREEE (reference sequence). CDR3 nucleotide sequence: TGTGCCAGCAGCTTGCCTAGCGGCTACGAGCAGTACTTC. This sequence encodes CASSLPSGYEQYF. Full variable domain (outside the CDR3, taken from reference TRBV5-4 and TRBJ2-7): ETGVTQSPTHLIKTRGQQVTLRCSSQSGHNTVSWYQQALGQGPQFIFQYYREEENGRGNFPPRFSGLQFPNYSSELNVNALELDDSALYLCASSLPSGYEQYFGPGTRLTVT.

The table lists this clone with a few counts. The chain links TRBV4-3 to TRBJ2-5; 9 bases agree with TRBD1. The CDR3 length is 15 residues. Trimming removed 0 bases from V and 3 bases from J; junction bases left unmatched: 2. Germline V lookup: CDR1 LGHNA, CDR2 YSLEER. The CDR3, as DNA: TGCGCCAGCAGCCAAGATCGGACAGGGGAAGAGACCCAGTACTTC. Translating it yields CASSQDRTGEETQYF.

J is TRBJ2-1 and V is TRBV6-5; D is undetermined. The V gene's germline CDR1 is MNHEY and CDR2 SVGAGI. The CDR3 has 11 residues. Trimming left V 7 bases short and J 12 bases short, with 13 bases between. CDR3 sequence: CASTLLGRQFF. As DNA, the CDR3 is TGTGCCAGCACCCTACTTGGAAGGCAGTTCTTC.

The CDR3 DNA sequence: TGCGCCAGCAGTCAATCAGAGGGATCAACCTACGAGCAGTACTTC. Translation: CASSQSEGSTYEQYF. The chain uses TRBV23-1 and TRBJ2-7; tentatively, D is TRBD2 (5 bases). TRBV23-1 is flagged as an ORF with uncertain function. CDR3 length: 15 amino acids. Deletions cut 0 bases from V and 2 bases from J, with 11 bases between.

The chain recombines TRBV19 with TRBJ1-5; no firm D call. The CDR3 is made up of 13 amino acids. Germline lookup yields CDR1 LNHDA and CDR2 SQIVND (reference sequence). With 3 bases removed from V and 7 bases from J, the gap between germline ends came to 10 bases. CDR3 in amino acids: CASSMRARQPQHF. CDR3 bases: TGTGCCAGTAGTATGCGGGCTCGGCAGCCCCAGCATTTT.

This clone has a handful of counts. The gene calls are TRBV5-1 and TRBJ2-7; no clear D. CDR1 and CDR2 (germline): SGHRS, YFSETQ. This CDR3 has 15 amino acids. The V and J ends lost 1 base and 3 bases respectively, with 14 bases between them. The CDR3 bases are TGCGCCAGCAGCTTGTCGGTTGGCGGTCTCTACGAGCAGTACTTC. This gives the protein CASSLSVGGLYEQYF.

This clone was picked up a small number of times. The chain has TRBV30 and TRBJ2-3, with TRBD1 as a possible D gene (5 bases). With 2 bases removed from V and 2 bases from J, the gap between germline ends came to 14 bases. The CDR3 is 15 residues long. Germline V gives CDR1 GTSNPN, CDR2 SVGIG (reference sequence). CDR3 amino acids: CAWSQNRRSTDTQYF. In DNA, the CDR3 is TGTGCCTGGAGTCAGAACAGGCGATCCACAGATACGCAGTATTTT.

On this clone: Other DNA sequences in the sample encode the same CDR3. The chain recombines TRBV7-9 with TRBJ2-1; the D is unclear. The CDR3 is made up of 13 amino acids. The germline V gene has CDR1 SEHNR and CDR2 FQNEAQ (reference sequence). V dropped 3 bases and J dropped 0 bases, with 3 bases sitting between them. DNA for the CDR3: TGTGCCAGCAGCTTGGCCTCCTACAATGAGCAGTTCTTC. This gives the protein CASSLASYNEQFF.

This clone was counted a few times. The chain employs TRBV9 and TRBJ2-3; 9 nucleotides align to TRBD2. Germline V gene data show CDR1 as SGDLS and CDR2 as YYNGEE. The CDR3 totals 15 residues. V was pared by 2 bases and J by 5 bases, with 6 bases of the junction left unmatched. The CDR3 coding sequence is TGTGCCAGCAGCGTCTCAGCGGGAGGTGGAGATACGCAGTATTTT. It specifies CASSVSAGGGDTQYF.

This clone occurred a few times. The chain is built from TRBV30 and TRBJ2-7; 9 nucleotides agree with TRBD1. This CDR3 contains 18 residues. The germline CDR1 and CDR2 sequences are GTSNPN and SVGIG (reference sequence). The V gene end was trimmed by 0 bases and the J gene end by 4 bases; junction bases not matched to a gene: 16. The CDR3 is CAWSVISPTGGKGYEQYF. CDR3 in DNA: TGTGCCTGGAGTGTAATCTCCCCTACAGGGGGCAAAGGGTACGAGCAGTACTTC.

This rearrangement joins TRBV5-1 to TRBJ1-5; D gene ambiguous. Trimming cost V 0 bases and J 0 bases, with 4 bases left between them. The CDR3 sequence is 14 residues long. Germline V lookup: CDR1 SGHRS, CDR2 YFSETQ. The CDR3 DNA follows: TGCGCCAGCAGCTTGGACAGTAGCAATCAGCCCCAGCATTTT. Protein: CASSLDSSNQPQHF.

Comments on this clone: The sample holds other DNA sequences that translate to the same CDR3. The gene calls are TRBV30 and TRBJ2-7; maybe TRBD1 (5 bases). The CDR3 extends over 11 amino acids. Trimming pared 5 bases from V and 3 bases from J, leaving 8 bases between. The germline V gene encodes CDR1 GTSNPN and CDR2 SVGIG (reference sequence). CDR3 loop: CAWSGFYEQYF. Here the CDR3 DNA reads TGTGCCTGGTCAGGGTTCTACGAGCAGTACTTC.

This clone has just a few counts. The chain joins TRBV7-9 to TRBJ1-1; D remains ambiguous. The CDR3 runs 13 residues. Trimming removed 0 bases from V and 3 bases from J, with 5 bases in between. Germline V gene data show CDR1 as SEHNR and CDR2 as FQNEAQ (reference sequence). In DNA form, the CDR3 reads TGTGCCAGCAGCTTAGCTACGGACACTGAAGCTTTCTTT. Translated, it gives CASSLATDTEAFF.

The genes are TRBV29-1 and TRBJ2-7, with TRBD1 identical over 11 bases. The V and J ends lost 5 bases and 3 bases, in that order; junction bases with no gene match: 3. CDR1 is SQVTM and CDR2 is ANQGSEA in the germline V gene. This CDR3 region has 13 residues. The CDR3 protein is CSVRTGGVYEQYF. CDR3 nucleotides: TGCAGCGTTCGGACAGGGGGCGTCTACGAGCAGTACTTC.

This clone was seen a few times. V gene TRBV4-3 combines with J gene TRBJ2-1, with TRBD2 matching over 7 bases. The CDR3 length is 13 residues. V was pared by 4 bases and J by 8 bases, with 5 bases of the junction left unmatched. CDR1 and CDR2 (germline): LGHNA, YSLEER. The CDR3 DNA reads as TGCGCCAGCAGCCTCGGACTAGATGATGAGCAGTTCTTC. Its protein product is CASSLGLDDEQFF.

This clone showed up just a few times. The rearrangement uses TRBV7-2 and TRBJ2-1, with D tentatively TRBD1 (5 bases). Germline V lookup: CDR1 SGHTA, CDR2 FQGNSA. Trimming pared 5 bases from V and 10 bases from J, leaving 15 bases between. The CDR3 sequence is 13 residues long. CDR3 loop: CASSIVGVGEQFF. The CDR3 DNA is TGTGCCAGCAGCATAGTAGGGGTAGGGGAGCAGTTCTTC.

This clone has a handful of counts. V gene TRBV5-4 combines with J gene TRBJ2-1; 9 nucleotides agree with TRBD1. J gave up 3 bases and V 6 bases, and 7 bases lay outside the gene matches. The germline V gene has CDR1 SGHNT and CDR2 YYREEE (reference sequence). This CDR3 has 15 residues. The CDR3 loop is CASKTQGAFYNEQFF. The CDR3, as DNA: TGTGCCAGCAAGACACAGGGGGCTTTCTACAATGAGCAGTTCTTC.

This sequence joins TRBV7-2 and TRBJ2-1, with 9 bases that match TRBD2. The germline gives CDR1 SGHTA, CDR2 FQGNSA. This CDR3 region has 15 residues. Unmatched junction bases numbered 3, after V lost 2 bases and J lost 4 bases. DNA for the CDR3: TGTGCCAGCAGCTTAAGGGCGGGAGGGTACAATGAGCAGTTCTTC. Amino acids: CASSLRAGGYNEQFF.